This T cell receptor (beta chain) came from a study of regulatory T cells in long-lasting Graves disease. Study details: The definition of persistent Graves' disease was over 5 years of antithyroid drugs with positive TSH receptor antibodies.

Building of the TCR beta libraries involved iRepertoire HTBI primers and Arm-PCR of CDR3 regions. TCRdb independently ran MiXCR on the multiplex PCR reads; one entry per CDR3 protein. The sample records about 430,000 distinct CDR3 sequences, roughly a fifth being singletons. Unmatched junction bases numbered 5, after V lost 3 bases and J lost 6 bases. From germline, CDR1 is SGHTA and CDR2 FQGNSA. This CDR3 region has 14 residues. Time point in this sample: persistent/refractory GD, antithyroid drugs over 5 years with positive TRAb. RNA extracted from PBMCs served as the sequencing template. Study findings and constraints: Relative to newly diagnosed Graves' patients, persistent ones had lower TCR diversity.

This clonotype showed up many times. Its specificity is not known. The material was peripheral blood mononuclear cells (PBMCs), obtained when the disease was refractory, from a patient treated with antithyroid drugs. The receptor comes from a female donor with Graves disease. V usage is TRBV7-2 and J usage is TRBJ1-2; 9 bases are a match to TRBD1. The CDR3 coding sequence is TGTGCCAGCAGCTTTCGGGACAGGGCTGATGGCTACACCTTC. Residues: CASSFRDRADGYTF. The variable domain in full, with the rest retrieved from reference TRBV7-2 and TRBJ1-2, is GAGVSQSPSNKVTEKGKDVELRCDPISGHTALYWYRQSLGQGLEFLIYFQGNSAPDKSGLPSDRFSAERTGGSVSTLTIQRTQQEDSAVYLCASSFRDRADGYTFGSGTRLTVV.